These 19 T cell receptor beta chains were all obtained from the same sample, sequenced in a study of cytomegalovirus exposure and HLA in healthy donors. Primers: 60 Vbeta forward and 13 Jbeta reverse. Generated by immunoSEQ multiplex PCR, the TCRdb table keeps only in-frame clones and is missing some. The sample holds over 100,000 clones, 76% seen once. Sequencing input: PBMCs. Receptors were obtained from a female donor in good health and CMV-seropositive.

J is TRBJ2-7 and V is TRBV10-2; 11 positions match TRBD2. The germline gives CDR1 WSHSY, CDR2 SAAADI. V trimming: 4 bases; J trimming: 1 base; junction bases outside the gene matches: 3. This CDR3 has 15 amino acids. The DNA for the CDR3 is TGCGCCAGCAGTGGACTAGCGGGATGGTCCTACGAGCAGTACTTC. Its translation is CASSGLAGWSYEQYF.

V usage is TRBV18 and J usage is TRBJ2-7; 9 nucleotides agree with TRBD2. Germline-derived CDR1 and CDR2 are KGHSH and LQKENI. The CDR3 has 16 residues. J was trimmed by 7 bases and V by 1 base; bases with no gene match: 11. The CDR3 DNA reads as TGTGCCAGCTCACCACTCCTCATAGCGGGGGAAGGGGAGCAGTACTTC. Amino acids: CASSPLLIAGEGEQYF.

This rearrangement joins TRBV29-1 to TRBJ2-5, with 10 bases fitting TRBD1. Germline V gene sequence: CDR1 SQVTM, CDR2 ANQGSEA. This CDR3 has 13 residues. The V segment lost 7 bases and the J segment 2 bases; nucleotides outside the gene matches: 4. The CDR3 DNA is TGCAGCGCGGACAGGGGGAGTCAAGAGACCCAGTACTTC. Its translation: CSADRGSQETQYF.

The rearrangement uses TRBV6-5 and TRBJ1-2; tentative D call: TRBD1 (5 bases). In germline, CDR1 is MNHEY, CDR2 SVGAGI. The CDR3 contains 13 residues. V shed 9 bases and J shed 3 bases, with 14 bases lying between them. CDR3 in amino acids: CASAGLEYYGYTF. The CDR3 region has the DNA TGTGCCAGTGCGGGGCTAGAGTACTATGGCTACACCTTC.

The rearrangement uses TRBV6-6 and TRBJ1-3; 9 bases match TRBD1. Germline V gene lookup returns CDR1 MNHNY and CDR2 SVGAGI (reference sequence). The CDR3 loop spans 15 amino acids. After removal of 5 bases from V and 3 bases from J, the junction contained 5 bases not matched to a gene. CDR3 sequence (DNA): TGTGCCAGCAGTCCCCCGGGACAGGGTGGAAACACCATATATTTT. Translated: CASSPPGQGGNTIYF.

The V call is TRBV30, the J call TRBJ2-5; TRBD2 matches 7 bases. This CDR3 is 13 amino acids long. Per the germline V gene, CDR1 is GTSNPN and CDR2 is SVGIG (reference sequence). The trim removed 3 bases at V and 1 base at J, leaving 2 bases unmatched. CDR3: CAWRRGSQETQYF. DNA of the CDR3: TGTGCCTGGAGGCGGGGGAGCCAAGAGACCCAGTACTTC.

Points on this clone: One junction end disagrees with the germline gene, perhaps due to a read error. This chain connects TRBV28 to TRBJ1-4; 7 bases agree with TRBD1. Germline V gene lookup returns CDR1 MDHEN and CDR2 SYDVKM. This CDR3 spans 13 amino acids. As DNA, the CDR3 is TGTGCCAGCAGTCCGGGTGATAGGGGGCTCGGGTATTTT. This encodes CASSPGDRGLGYF.

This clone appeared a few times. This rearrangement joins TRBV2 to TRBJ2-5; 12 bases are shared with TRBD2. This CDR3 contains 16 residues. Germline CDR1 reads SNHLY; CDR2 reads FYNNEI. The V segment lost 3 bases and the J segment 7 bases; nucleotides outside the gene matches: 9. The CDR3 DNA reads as TGTGCCAGCAGTGATCTTCTAGCGGGAGGGTCTCGGACCCAGTACTTC. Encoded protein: CASSDLLAGGSRTQYF.

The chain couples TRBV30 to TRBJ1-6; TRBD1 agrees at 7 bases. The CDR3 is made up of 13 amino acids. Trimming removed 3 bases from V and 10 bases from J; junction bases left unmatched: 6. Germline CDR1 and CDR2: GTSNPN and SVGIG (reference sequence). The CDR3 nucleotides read TGTGCCTGGAGCGCCACAGGGGAGTCACCCCTCCACTTT. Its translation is CAWSATGESPLHF.

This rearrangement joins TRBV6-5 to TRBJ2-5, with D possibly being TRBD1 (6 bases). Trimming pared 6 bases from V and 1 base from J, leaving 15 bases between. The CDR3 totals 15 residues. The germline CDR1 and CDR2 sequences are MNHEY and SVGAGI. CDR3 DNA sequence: TGTGCCAGCAGCCCGGACAGTCGGCCCCAAGAGACCCAGTACTTC. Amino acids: CASSPDSRPQETQYF.

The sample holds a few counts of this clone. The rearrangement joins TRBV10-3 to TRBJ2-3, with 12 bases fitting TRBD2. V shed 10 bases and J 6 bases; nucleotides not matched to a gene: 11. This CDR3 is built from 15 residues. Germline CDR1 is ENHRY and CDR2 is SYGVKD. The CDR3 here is CATQISSGGADTQYF. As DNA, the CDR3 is TGTGCCACCCAAATTTCTAGCGGGGGGGCGGATACGCAGTATTTT.

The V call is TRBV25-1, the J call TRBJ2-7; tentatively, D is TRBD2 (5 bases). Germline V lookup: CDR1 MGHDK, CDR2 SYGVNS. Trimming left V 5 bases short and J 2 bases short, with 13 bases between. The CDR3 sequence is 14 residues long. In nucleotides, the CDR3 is TGTGCCAGCAGTAGGGCAGCCGGGGCCTACGAGCAGTACTTC. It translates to CASSRAAGAYEQYF.

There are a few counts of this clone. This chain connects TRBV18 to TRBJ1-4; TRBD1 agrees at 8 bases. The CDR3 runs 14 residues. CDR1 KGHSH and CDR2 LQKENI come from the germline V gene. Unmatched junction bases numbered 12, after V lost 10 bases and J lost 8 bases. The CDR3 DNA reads TGTGCCACCGCCGAGCGACAGGGGTCGGAAAAACTGTTTTTT. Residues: CATAERQGSEKLFF.

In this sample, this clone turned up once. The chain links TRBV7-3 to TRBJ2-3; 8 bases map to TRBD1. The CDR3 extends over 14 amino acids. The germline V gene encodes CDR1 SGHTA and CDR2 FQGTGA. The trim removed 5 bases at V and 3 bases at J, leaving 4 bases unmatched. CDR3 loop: CASSPGTGTDTQYF. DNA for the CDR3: TGTGCCAGCAGCCCCGGGACAGGTACAGATACGCAGTATTTT.

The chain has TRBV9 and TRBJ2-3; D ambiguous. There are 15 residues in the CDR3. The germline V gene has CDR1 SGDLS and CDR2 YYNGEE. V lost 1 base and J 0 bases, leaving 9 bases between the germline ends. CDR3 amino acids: CASSVTASSTDTQYF. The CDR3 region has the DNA TGTGCCAGCAGCGTAACAGCCTCTAGCACAGATACGCAGTATTTT.

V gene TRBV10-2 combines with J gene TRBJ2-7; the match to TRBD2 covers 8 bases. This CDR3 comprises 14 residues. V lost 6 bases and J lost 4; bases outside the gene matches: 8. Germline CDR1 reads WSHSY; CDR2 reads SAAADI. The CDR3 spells CASSDPGLAYEQYF. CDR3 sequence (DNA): TGCGCCAGCAGCGACCCCGGACTAGCTTACGAGCAGTACTTC.

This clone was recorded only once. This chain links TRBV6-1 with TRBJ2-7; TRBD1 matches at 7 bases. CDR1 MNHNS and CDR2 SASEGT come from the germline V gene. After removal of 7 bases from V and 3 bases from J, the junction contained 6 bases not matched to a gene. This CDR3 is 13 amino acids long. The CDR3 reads CASNYPGGYEQYF. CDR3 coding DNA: TGTGCCAGCAATTACCCAGGGGGCTACGAGCAGTACTTC.

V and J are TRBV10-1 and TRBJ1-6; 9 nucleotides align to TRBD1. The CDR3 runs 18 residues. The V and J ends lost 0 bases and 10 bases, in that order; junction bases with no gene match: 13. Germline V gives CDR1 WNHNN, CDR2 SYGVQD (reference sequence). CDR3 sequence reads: CASSESPSGTGLRSPLHF. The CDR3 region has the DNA TGCGCCAGCAGTGAGTCGCCATCCGGGACAGGGTTAAGATCACCCCTCCACTTT.

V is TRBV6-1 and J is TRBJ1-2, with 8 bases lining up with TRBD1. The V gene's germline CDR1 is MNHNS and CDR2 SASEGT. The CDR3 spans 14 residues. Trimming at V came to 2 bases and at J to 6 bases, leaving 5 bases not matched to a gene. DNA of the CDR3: TGTGCCAGCAGTGAATGGACAGGGCTAAATGGCTACACCTTC. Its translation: CASSEWTGLNGYTF.